The T cell receptor (beta chain) described here comes from a study of siplizumab effects on memory and regulatory T cells. Findings and caveats of the study: In siplizumab conditions, mappable alloreactive CD4+ clones averaged 68.8% Treg-derived, against under 30% in controls.

A few donor pairs also had unstimulated CD4+ and CD8+ naive and memory subsets sequenced. The CDR3 length is 15 residues. The V gene lost 0 bases and the J gene lost 7 bases, with 16 bases spanning the gap. Per the germline V gene, CDR1 is LGHNA and CDR2 is YNFKEQ. On this clone itself: Antigen specificity is unknown.

The method was immunoSEQ multiplex PCR; TCRdb's version includes in-frame clones alone and lacks a portion of them. In the table there are roughly 62,000 clones, around 80% of which are singletons. The genes are TRBV4-2 and TRBJ2-7; tentative D call: TRBD1 (6 bases). The clonotype was recovered from a human donor in good health. The source material was memory CD4+ T cells sorted from blood. CDR3 bases: TGTGCCAGCAGCCAAGATTACGGGGCCCAGGGGGAGCAGTACTTC. Protein product: CASSQDYGAQGEQYF.